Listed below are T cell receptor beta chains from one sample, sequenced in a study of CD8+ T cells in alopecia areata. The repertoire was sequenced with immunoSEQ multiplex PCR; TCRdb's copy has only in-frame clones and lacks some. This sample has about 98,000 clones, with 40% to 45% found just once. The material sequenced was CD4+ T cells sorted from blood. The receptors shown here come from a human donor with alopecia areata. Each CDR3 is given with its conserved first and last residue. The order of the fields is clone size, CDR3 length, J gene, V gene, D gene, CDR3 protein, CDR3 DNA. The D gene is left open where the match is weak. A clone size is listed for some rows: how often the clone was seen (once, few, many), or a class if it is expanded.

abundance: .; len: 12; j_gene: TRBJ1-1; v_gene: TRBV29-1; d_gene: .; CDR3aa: CSVSDSYTEAFF; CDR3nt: TGCAGCGTATCGGACAGCTACACTGAAGCTTTCTTT
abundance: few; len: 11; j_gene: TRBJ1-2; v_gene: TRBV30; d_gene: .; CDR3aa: CAWTMRYGYTF; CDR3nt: TGTGCCTGGACGATGCGCTATGGCTACACCTTC
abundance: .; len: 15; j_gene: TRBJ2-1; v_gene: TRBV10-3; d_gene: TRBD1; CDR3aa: CAISEAGGAYNEQFF; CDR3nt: TGTGCCATCAGTGAAGCAGGGGGCGCCTACAATGAGCAGTTCTTC
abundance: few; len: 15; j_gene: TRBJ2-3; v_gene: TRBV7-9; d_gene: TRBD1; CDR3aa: CASSAGQARTDTQYF; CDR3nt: TGTGCCAGCAGCGCGGGACAGGCCCGCACAGATACGCAGTATTTT
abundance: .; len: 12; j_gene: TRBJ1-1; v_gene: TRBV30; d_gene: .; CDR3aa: CACWGWDTEAFF; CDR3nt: TGTGCCTGCTGGGGGTGGGACACTGAAGCTTTCTTT
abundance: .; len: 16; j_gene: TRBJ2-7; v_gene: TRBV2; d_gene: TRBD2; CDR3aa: CASTTSGGLSSYEQYF; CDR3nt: TGTGCCAGCACAACTAGCGGGGGCCTGAGCTCCTACGAGCAGTACTTC
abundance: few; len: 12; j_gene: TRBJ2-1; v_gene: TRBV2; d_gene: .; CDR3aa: CASSEQQAEQFF; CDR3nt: TGTGCCAGCAGTGAACAGCAGGCTGAGCAGTTCTTC
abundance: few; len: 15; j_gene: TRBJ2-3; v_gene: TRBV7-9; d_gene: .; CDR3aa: CASSLGGHHTDTQYF; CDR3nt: TGTGCCAGCAGCTTAGGGGGACATCACACAGATACGCAGTATTTT
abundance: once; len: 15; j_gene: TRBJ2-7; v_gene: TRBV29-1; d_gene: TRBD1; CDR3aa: CSVAPNRGPPYEQYF; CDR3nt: TGCAGCGTTGCACCCAACAGGGGCCCCCCCTACGAGCAGTACTTC
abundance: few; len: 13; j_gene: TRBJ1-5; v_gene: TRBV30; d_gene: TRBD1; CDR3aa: CAEGQGGDQPQHF; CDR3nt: TGTGCCGAGGGACAGGGTGGGGATCAGCCCCAGCATTTT
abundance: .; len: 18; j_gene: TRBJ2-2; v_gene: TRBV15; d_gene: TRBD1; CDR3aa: CATSARPRDRGLTGELFF; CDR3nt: TGTGCCACCAGCGCCCGTCCGCGGGACAGGGGGCTAACCGGGGAGCTGTTTTTT
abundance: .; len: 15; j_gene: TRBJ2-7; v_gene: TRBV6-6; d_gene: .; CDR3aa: CASSYLGEIPYEQYF; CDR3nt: TGTGCCAGCAGTTATCTAGGAGAGATTCCCTACGAGCAGTACTTC
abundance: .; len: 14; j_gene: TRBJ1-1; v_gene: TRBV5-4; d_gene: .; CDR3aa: CASSLPIMNTEAFF; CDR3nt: TGTGCCAGCAGCTTGCCCATAATGAACACTGAAGCTTTCTTT
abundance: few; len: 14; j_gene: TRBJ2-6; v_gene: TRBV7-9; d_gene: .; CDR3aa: CASSFRTGANVLTF; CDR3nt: TGTGCCAGCAGCTTCAGGACTGGGGCCAACGTCCTGACTTTC
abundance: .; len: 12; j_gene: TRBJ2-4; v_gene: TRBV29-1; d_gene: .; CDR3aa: CSVARDKNIQYF; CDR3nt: TGCAGCGTTGCGAGAGACAAAAACATTCAGTACTTC
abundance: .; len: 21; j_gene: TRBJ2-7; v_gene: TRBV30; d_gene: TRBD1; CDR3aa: CAWSVYFSGQGRVRHIYEQYF; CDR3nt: TGTGCCTGGAGTGTTTATTTTTCGGGACAGGGAAGAGTGCGCCACATCTACGAGCAGTACTTC
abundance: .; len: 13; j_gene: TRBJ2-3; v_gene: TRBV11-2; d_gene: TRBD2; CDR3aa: CASEASGTDTQYF; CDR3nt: TGTGCCAGCGAGGCTAGCGGGACAGATACGCAGTATTTT
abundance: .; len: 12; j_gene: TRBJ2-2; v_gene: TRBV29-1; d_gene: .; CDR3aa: CSAAKHTGELFF; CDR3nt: TGCAGCGCCGCGAAACATACCGGGGAGCTGTTTTTT
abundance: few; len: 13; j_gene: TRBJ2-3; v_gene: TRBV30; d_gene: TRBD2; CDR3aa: CAWSPGGADTQYF; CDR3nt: TGTGCCTGGAGCCCGGGGGGTGCAGATACGCAGTATTTT
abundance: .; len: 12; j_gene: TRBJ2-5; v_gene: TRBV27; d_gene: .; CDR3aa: CASRGVVGTQYF; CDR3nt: TGTGCCAGCCGGGGCGTCGTCGGGACCCAGTACTTC
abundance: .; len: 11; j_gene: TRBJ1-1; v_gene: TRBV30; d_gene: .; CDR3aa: CAWRGNTEAFF; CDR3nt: TGTGCCTGGAGGGGGAACACTGAAGCTTTCTTT
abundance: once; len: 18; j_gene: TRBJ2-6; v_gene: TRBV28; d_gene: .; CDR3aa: CASSLGTSRSLRANVLTF; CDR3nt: TGTGCCAGCAGTTTAGGGACCTCCCGCTCTCTTCGGGCCAACGTCCTGACTTTC
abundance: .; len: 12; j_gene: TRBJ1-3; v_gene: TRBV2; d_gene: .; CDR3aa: CASSDSINTIYF; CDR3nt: TGTGCCAGCAGTGACTCTATAAACACCATATATTTT
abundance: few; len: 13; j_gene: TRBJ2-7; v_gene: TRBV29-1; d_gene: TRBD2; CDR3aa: CSVIAGISYEQYF; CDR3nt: TGCAGCGTTATAGCGGGAATATCCTACGAGCAGTACTTC
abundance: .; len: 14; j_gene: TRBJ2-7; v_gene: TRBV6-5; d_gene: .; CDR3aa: CASSAGGPGYEQYF; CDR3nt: TGTGCCAGCAGCGCGGGTGGCCCCGGGTACGAGCAGTACTTC
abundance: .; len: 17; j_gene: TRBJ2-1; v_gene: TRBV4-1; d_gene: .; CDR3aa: CASSQDAEASSVNEQFF; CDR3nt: TGCGCCAGCAGCCAAGATGCGGAAGCCTCTTCTGTTAATGAGCAGTTCTTC
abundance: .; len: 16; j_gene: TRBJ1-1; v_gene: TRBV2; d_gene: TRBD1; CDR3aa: CASNIPGQIMNTEAFF; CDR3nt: TGTGCCAGCAACATTCCGGGACAGATAATGAACACTGAAGCTTTCTTT
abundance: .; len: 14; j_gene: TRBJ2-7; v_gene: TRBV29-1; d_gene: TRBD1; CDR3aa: CSVGDLQGIYEQYF; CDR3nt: TGCAGCGTTGGAGATCTACAGGGGATCTACGAGCAGTACTTC
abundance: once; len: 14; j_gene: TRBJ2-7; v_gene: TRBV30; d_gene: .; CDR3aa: CAWTPWGGGNEQYF; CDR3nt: TGTGCCTGGACCCCTTGGGGGGGCGGCAACGAGCAGTACTTC
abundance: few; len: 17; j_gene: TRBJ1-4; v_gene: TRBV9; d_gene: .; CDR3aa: CASSARSMGAASEKLFF; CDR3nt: TGTGCCAGCAGCGCCCGATCCATGGGGGCCGCAAGTGAAAAACTGTTTTTT
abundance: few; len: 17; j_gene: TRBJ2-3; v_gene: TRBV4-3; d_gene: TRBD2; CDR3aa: CASSQDVSGDSTDTQYF; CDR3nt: TGCGCCAGCAGCCAAGATGTTAGCGGGGATAGCACAGATACGCAGTATTTT
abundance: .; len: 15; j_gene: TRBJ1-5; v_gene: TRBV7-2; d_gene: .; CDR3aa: CASSFREGGNQPQHF; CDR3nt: TGTGCCAGCAGCTTCCGGGAGGGAGGCAATCAGCCCCAGCATTTT
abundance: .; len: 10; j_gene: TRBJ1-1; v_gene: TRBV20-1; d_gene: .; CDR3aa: CSARGPGTYF; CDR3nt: TGCAGTGCTAGGGGCCCCGGGACATATTTT
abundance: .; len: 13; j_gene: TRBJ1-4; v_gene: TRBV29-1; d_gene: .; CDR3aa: CSVDGGANEKLFF; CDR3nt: TGCAGCGTTGACGGGGGGGCTAACGAAAAACTGTTTTTT
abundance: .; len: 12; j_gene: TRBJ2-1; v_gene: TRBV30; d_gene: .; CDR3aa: CAWSASPRSQFF; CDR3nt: TGTGCCTGGAGTGCTTCCCCTAGGTCCCAGTTCTTC
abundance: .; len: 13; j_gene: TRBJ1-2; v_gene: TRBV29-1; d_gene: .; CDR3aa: CSAPPTDIYGYTF; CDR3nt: TGCAGCGCCCCCCCAACCGACATCTATGGCTACACCTTC
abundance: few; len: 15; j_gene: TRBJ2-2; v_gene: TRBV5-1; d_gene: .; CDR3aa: CASSSGGPNTGELFF; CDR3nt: TGCGCCAGCAGCTCTGGCGGTCCGAACACCGGGGAGCTGTTTTTT
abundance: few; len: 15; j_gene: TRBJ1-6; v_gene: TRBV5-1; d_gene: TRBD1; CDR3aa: CASSFGTVANSPLHF; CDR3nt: TGCGCCAGCAGCTTCGGGACAGTCGCAAATTCACCCCTCCACTTT
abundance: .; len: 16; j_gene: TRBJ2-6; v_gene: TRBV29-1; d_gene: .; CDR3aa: CSVEPLRSSGANVLTF; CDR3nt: TGCAGCGTTGAACCACTCCGAAGCTCTGGGGCCAACGTCCTGACTTTC
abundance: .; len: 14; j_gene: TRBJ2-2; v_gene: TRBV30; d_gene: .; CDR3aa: CAWSVRVGTGELFF; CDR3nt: TGTGCCTGGAGTGTACGAGTCGGCACCGGGGAGCTGTTTTTT
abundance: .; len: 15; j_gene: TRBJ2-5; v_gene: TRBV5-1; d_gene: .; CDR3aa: CASSLGNAGLETQYF; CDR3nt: TGCGCCAGCAGCTTAGGGAATGCCGGGTTGGAGACCCAGTACTTC
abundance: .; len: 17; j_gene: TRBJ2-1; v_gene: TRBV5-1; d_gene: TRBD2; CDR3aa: CASSLLAGGPRSNEQFF; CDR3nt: TGCGCCAGCAGCTTGTTAGCGGGAGGGCCGAGGAGCAATGAGCAGTTCTTC
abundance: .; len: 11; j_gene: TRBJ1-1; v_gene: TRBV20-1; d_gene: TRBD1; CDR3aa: CSAPGTGEAFF; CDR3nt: TGCAGTGCGCCTGGGACAGGGGAAGCTTTCTTT
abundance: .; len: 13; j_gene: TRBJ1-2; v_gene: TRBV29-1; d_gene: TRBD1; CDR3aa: CSVGDSRNYGYTF; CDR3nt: TGCAGCGTTGGGGACAGCAGAAACTATGGCTACACCTTC
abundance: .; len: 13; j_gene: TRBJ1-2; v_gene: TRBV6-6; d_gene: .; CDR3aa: CASSFSHEYGYTF; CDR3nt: TGTGCCAGCAGTTTTTCCCATGAGTATGGCTACACCTTC
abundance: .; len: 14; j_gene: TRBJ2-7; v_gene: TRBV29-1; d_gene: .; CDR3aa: CSAVTRPGAYEQYF; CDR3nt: TGCAGCGCCGTAACACGTCCAGGGGCCTACGAGCAGTACTTC
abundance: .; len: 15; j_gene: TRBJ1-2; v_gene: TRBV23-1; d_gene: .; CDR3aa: CARHQQGRRLYGYTF; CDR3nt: TGCGCCAGACATCAACAGGGACGCCGACTCTATGGCTACACCTTC
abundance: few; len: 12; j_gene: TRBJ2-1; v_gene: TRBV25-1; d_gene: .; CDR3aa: CASSESVNEQFF; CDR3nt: TGTGCCAGCAGTGAATCCGTAAATGAGCAGTTCTTC
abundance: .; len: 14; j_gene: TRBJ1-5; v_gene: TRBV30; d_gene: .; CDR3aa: CAWSVSGGGQPQHF; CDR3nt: TGTGCCTGGAGTGTATCGGGGGGAGGACAGCCCCAGCATTTT
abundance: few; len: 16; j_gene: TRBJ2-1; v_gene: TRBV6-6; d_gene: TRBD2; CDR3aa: CASSYSARGDYNEQFF; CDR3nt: TGTGCCAGCAGTTACTCGGCGCGGGGGGACTACAATGAGCAGTTCTTC
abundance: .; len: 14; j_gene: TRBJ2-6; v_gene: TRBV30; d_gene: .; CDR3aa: CARLGTSGANVLTF; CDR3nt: TGTGCCAGACTGGGGACCTCTGGGGCCAACGTCCTGACTTTC
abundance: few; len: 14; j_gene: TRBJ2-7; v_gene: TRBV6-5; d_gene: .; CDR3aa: CASSYSFPPYEQYF; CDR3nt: TGTGCCAGCAGTTACTCGTTTCCGCCCTACGAGCAGTACTTC
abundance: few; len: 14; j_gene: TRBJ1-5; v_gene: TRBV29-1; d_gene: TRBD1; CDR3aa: CSVVTGGINQPQHF; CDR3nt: TGCAGCGTGGTGACAGGGGGCATCAATCAGCCCCAGCATTTT